This section outlines one T cell receptor (beta chain) sequence together with its context. Its antigen is unidentified. The data derive from a study of cytomegalovirus exposure and HLA in healthy donors. Regarding the study as a whole: The HLA-A and HLA-B alleles of most subjects were reportedly predicted accurately from TCR beta sequences. One variant, a missense change in DCLRE1C, was linked in a later analysis to TCR beta V- and J-gene trimming. It was shown in a later analysis that HLA-associated TCR beta chains were more clonally expanded than other, equally common chains. In a later analysis, at a false discovery rate of 0.05, approximately 16,000 TCR beta sequences matched HLA alleles.

PCR was performed using 60 Vbeta and 13 Jbeta primers. TCRdb's table, derived via immunoSEQ multiplex PCR, lists solely in-frame clones and lacks some. The data contain about 190,000 clones, 70% to 85% of them singletons. What was sequenced was PBMCs. The origin of this receptor is a man aged 40-49 years in good health and CMV-seropositive.

Here the CDR3 DNA reads TGTGCCAGCAGCTGGAGTCTAGCGGACTCCTACGAGCAGTACTTC. Protein: CASSWSLADSYEQYF. The genes are TRBV11-2 and TRBJ2-7; 7 bases are shared with TRBD2. Germline V CDR1 and CDR2: SGHAT, FQNNGV. The J segment lost 0 bases and the V segment lost 4 bases, leaving 6 bases of the junction unmatched. The CDR3 contains 15 residues.